The 25 T cell receptor beta chains listed next were all sequenced from one sample in a study of CD8+ T cells in alopecia areata. RNA was isolated and reverse transcribed to cDNA, the sequencing template. Measured with immunoSEQ multiplex PCR; TCRdb has only the in-frame clones, and not every one. The sample holds 200,000 to 250,000 clones, 50% to 65% seen once. Sequenced here: CD4+ T cells sorted from blood, sampled at week 0. These receptors all stem from a human donor with alopecia areata.

A few counts support this clone. V and J are TRBV7-9 and TRBJ2-3; 12 bases are shared with TRBD1. Per germline, CDR1 SEHNR and CDR2 FQNEAQ (reference sequence). The J segment lost 4 bases and the V segment lost 5 bases, leaving 7 bases of the junction unmatched. The CDR3 loop spans 16 amino acids. Written as DNA, the CDR3 is TGTGCCAGCAGCCCTTGGGGACAGGGGGCGCCAGATACGCAGTATTTT. It specifies CASSPWGQGAPDTQYF.

The chain employs TRBV5-1 and TRBJ2-2; TRBD2 matches 7 bases. The V gene end was trimmed by 1 base and the J gene end by 3 bases; junction bases not matched to a gene: 3. Germline assignment: CDR1 SGHRS and CDR2 YFSETQ. CDR3 length equals 15 residues. The CDR3: CASSLRGSDTGELFF. CDR3 DNA: TGCGCCAGCAGCTTGCGCGGGAGTGACACCGGGGAGCTGTTTTTT. Drawing the rest from reference TRBV5-1 and TRBJ2-2, the complete variable domain is KAGVTQTPRYLIKTRGQQVTLSCSPISGHRSVSWYQQTPGQGLQFLFEYFSETQRNKGNFPGRFSGRQFSNSRSEMNVSTLELGDSALYLCASSLRGSDTGELFFGEGSRLTVL.

This clone was recorded only once. The genes are TRBV25-1 and TRBJ2-5; the match to TRBD1 covers 7 bases. With 4 bases clipped from V and 5 bases from J, the junction kept 16 bases outside the gene matches. This CDR3 has 17 amino acids. CDR1 is MGHDK and CDR2 is SYGVNS in the germline V gene. CDR3 sequence reads: CASSATRDRVYRETQYF. CDR3 sequence (DNA): TGTGCCAGCAGTGCCACACGCGACAGGGTTTATCGGGAGACCCAGTACTTC.

The CDR3 is CALPNGVPGELFF. Written as DNA, the CDR3 is TGTGCCCTACCTAATGGCGTTCCCGGGGAGCTGTTTTTT. This sequence joins TRBV30 and TRBJ2-2; D not resolved. CDR1 and CDR2 (germline): GTSNPN, SVGIG (reference sequence). The V end was cut by 8 bases, the J end by 6 bases, with 16 bases between. The CDR3 extends over 13 amino acids.

The J gene is TRBJ2-2, the V gene TRBV30, with a possible D match to TRBD1 (6 bases). Germline CDR1 GTSNPN, CDR2 SVGIG (reference sequence). The V and J ends lost 0 bases and 3 bases respectively, with 8 bases between them. The CDR3 totals 14 residues. Here the CDR3 reads CAWSVQGYTGELFF. CDR3 DNA sequence: TGTGCCTGGAGTGTACAGGGCTACACCGGGGAGCTGTTTTTT.

V is TRBV11-2 and J is TRBJ1-4, with D uncertain. In germline, CDR1 is SGHAT, CDR2 FQNNGV. Trimming pared 5 bases from V and 5 bases from J, leaving 12 bases between. CDR3 length: 14 amino acids. CDR3: CASSPRTGNEKLFF. The CDR3 DNA follows: TGTGCCAGCAGCCCCCGGACGGGGAATGAAAAACTGTTTTTT.

This clone was counted only a few times. The V call is TRBV29-1, the J call TRBJ1-1; D gene uncertain. There are 13 residues in the CDR3. Germline-derived CDR1 and CDR2 are SQVTM and ANQGSEA. V lost 4 bases, J lost 0 bases, and 9 bases lay in between. CDR3 protein: CSVGARLNTEAFF. CDR3 sequence (DNA): TGCAGCGTTGGGGCACGTTTGAACACTGAAGCTTTCTTT.

The chain combines TRBV29-1 with TRBJ2-2, with D possibly being TRBD2 (5 bases). The germline gives CDR1 SQVTM, CDR2 ANQGSEA. This CDR3 spans 12 amino acids. V was pared by 7 bases and J by 6 bases, with 12 bases between. Here the CDR3 DNA reads TGCAGCGGCCTAATGGGAGCCGGGGAGCTGTTTTTT. Its translation: CSGLMGAGELFF.

This clone turned up a few times. The chain recombines TRBV7-9 with TRBJ2-1, with 10 bases identical to TRBD1. The CDR3 has 15 amino acids. The V segment lost 3 bases and the J segment 6 bases; nucleotides outside the gene matches: 5. From germline, CDR1 is SEHNR and CDR2 FQNEAQ (reference sequence). The CDR3 region has the DNA TGTGCCAGCAGCTTCCCCGGGACAGGGGTCAATGAGCAGTTCTTC. As protein: CASSFPGTGVNEQFF.

J is TRBJ2-1 and V is TRBV7-9, with TRBD2 identical over 9 bases. The CDR3 length is 14 residues. V gave up 5 bases and J gave up 6 bases; unmatched junction bases: 5. Germline CDR1 and CDR2: SEHNR and FQNEAQ (reference sequence). Here the CDR3 reads CASSGQREANEQFF. CDR3 nucleotides: TGTGCCAGCAGCGGTCAGCGGGAGGCCAATGAGCAGTTCTTC.

The genes are TRBV20-1 and TRBJ2-7; D could derive from TRBD1 or TRBD2 (6 bases each). The CDR3 is made up of 11 amino acids. V dropped 5 bases and J dropped 6 bases, with 11 bases sitting between them. Germline V gene data show CDR1 as DFQATT and CDR2 as SNEGSKA (reference sequence). The CDR3 here is CSADWGAEQYF. The CDR3 region has the DNA TGCAGTGCTGACTGGGGGGCCGAGCAGTACTTC.

The chain couples TRBV30 to TRBJ1-1, with no clear D. The CDR3 totals 12 residues. From germline, CDR1 is GTSNPN and CDR2 SVGIG (reference sequence). The V and J ends lost 3 bases and 0 bases respectively, with 5 bases between them. The CDR3 reads CAWRGMNTEAFF. The CDR3 DNA sequence: TGTGCCTGGAGGGGCATGAACACTGAAGCTTTCTTT.

The CDR3 protein is CAWSGQMNTEAFF. In DNA, the CDR3 is TGTGCCTGGAGCGGACAGATGAACACTGAAGCTTTCTTT. The chain couples TRBV30 to TRBJ1-1, with a weak D call TRBD1 (6 bases). V was cut by 3 bases and J by 0 bases, with 8 bases left in between. CDR1 GTSNPN and CDR2 SVGIG come from the germline V gene (reference sequence). The CDR3 contains 13 residues.

This clone turned up a few times. The conserved closing phenylalanine or tryptophan is absent in this CDR3, likely reflecting a read error. The DNA is left out, because the CDR3 cannot be placed on it with certainty; the CDR3 is given as TCRdb lists it. Here the CDR3 reads CASSLAARDRPIS. The V and J genes are TRBV11-2 and TRBJ1-2; the tabulated D call, TRBD1, remains unverified against the DNA. The germline V gene encodes CDR1 SGHAT and CDR2 FQNNGV. From its first to its last residue, the CDR3 has 13 amino acids.

This clone came up once. V gene TRBV19 combines with J gene TRBJ2-6; unclear D gene. V was shortened by 7 bases and J by 0 bases, with 22 bases between the two germline ends. Germline values: CDR1 LNHDA, CDR2 SQIVND (reference sequence). The CDR3 length is 19 residues. CDR3 protein: CASTQGSPVSPSGANVLTF. The CDR3 region has the DNA TGTGCCAGTACCCAAGGATCCCCGGTGTCCCCCTCTGGGGCCAACGTCCTGACTTTC.

The chain combines TRBV4-1 with TRBJ2-7; D perhaps matches TRBD1 (6 bases). The CDR3 runs 14 residues. Germline CDR1 MGHRA, CDR2 YSYEKL. Trimming shortened V by 0 bases and J by 3 bases, and 9 bases separated the two germline ends. The CDR3 region has the DNA TGCGCCAGCAGCCAAGATCGACAGGTCTACGAGCAGTACTTC. Translation: CASSQDRQVYEQYF.

The genes are TRBV29-1 and TRBJ1-3; D is uncertain. This CDR3 region has 13 residues. The germline gives CDR1 SQVTM, CDR2 ANQGSEA. Trimming removed 8 bases from V and 0 bases from J, with 11 bases in between. CDR3 protein: CSFSVNSGNTIYF. The CDR3 nucleotides are TGCAGCTTCAGCGTAAACTCTGGAAACACCATATATTTT.

This clone was recorded once. The CDR3 sequence: CASSLLGGVSADTQYF. For the CDR3, the DNA is TGTGCCAGCAGCCTCCTAGGGGGAGTGAGCGCAGATACGCAGTATTTT. This rearrangement joins TRBV7-2 to TRBJ2-3; possibly TRBD1 for D (6 bases). The germline CDR1 and CDR2 sequences are SGHTA and FQGNSA. CDR3 length: 16 residues. V was trimmed by 5 bases and J by 4 bases, leaving 19 bases between them.

This clone was recorded at least ten times. The chain links TRBV7-2 to TRBJ2-7; possible D gene TRBD2, 6 bases. The length of the CDR3 is 16 residues. The V end was cut by 5 bases, the J end by 0 bases, with 17 bases between. The germline CDR1 and CDR2 sequences are SGHTA and FQGNSA. The chain's CDR3 is CASSPQGGKSSYEQYF. Written as DNA, the CDR3 is TGTGCCAGCAGCCCACAAGGCGGGAAGAGCTCCTACGAGCAGTACTTC.

With regard to this clone: Other nucleotide sequences from this sample produce the same CDR3. The chain couples TRBV5-6 to TRBJ1-2; D is ambiguous. This CDR3 is built from 12 residues. V lost 1 base to trimming and J lost 5 bases, with 6 bases between them. CDR1 and CDR2 (germline): SGHDT, YYEEEE. The CDR3 region is CASSLWGYGYTF. CDR3 DNA: TGTGCCAGCAGCTTGTGGGGTTATGGCTACACCTTC. Based on the CDR3 plus reference TRBV5-6 and TRBJ1-2, the full variable domain is DAGVTQSPTHLIKTRGQQVTLRCSPKSGHDTVSWYQQALGQGPQFIFQYYEEEERQRGNFPDRFSGHQFPNYSSELNVNALLLGDSALYLCASSLWGYGYTFGSGTRLTVV.

This clone was counted a few times. This chain uses TRBV27 with TRBJ1-2, with a weak D call TRBD1 (6 bases). Germline CDR1 reads MNHEY; CDR2 reads SMNVEV (reference sequence). V lost 5 bases and J lost 4, with 14 bases in between. This CDR3 region has 14 residues. This chain's CDR3 is CASSSQGLGYGYTF. The CDR3 DNA reads as TGTGCCAGCAGTAGCCAGGGGCTGGGCTATGGCTACACCTTC.

The chain links TRBV6-5 to TRBJ1-2; tentative D call: TRBD1 (5 bases). Between the trimmed V and J ends, which lost 5 bases and 8 bases, there was a span of 15 bases. The CDR3 consists of 13 residues. The germline CDR1 and CDR2 sequences are MNHEY and SVGAGI. The CDR3 DNA reads as TGTGCCAGCAGTGCACAGGATATGAAGGGCTACACCTTC. Translation gives CASSAQDMKGYTF.

The chain links TRBV6-5 to TRBJ2-7; D unresolved. V was clipped by 5 bases and J by 6 bases, with 11 bases between them. The CDR3 runs to 12 residues. Germline CDR1 MNHEY, CDR2 SVGAGI. The chain's CDR3 is CASSPLVGEQYF. Written as DNA, the CDR3 is TGTGCCAGCAGTCCCCTAGTGGGCGAGCAGTACTTC.

This chain connects TRBV6-6 to TRBJ1-2; no firm D call. The CDR3 has 12 amino acids. Deletions cut 8 bases from V and 4 bases from J, with 11 bases between. Germline-derived CDR1 and CDR2 are MNHNY and SVGAGI (reference sequence). CDR3 sequence reads: CASSGPLYGYTF. In DNA, the CDR3 is TGTGCCAGCTCCGGGCCGCTCTATGGCTACACCTTC.

This clone was seen a handful of times. The chain carries TRBV30 and TRBJ1-1; D not resolved. Germline CDR1 is GTSNPN and CDR2 is SVGIG (reference sequence). V lost 1 base, J lost 6 bases, and 9 bases lay in between. The CDR3 is made up of 12 amino acids. The DNA for the CDR3 is TGTGCCTGGAGTGAGTACAGAGCTGAAGCTTTCTTT. Encoded protein: CAWSEYRAEAFF.